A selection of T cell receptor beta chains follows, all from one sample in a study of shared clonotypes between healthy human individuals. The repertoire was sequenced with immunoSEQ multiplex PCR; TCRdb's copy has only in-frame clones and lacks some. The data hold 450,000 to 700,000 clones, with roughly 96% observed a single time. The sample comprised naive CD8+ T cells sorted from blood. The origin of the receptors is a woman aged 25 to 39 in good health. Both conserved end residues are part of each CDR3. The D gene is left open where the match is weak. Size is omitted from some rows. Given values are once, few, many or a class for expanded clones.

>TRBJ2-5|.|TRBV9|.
CASSVGGQGGETQYF
TGTGCCAGCAGCGTAGGAGGTCAGGGCGGAGAGACCCAGTACTTC
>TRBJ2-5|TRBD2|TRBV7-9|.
CASSRTSFQETQYF
TGTGCCAGCAGCCGGACTAGTTTCCAAGAGACCCAGTACTTC
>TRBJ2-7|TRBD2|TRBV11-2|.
CASSLELAGPYEQYF
TGTGCCAGCAGCTTAGAGTTAGCGGGACCGTACGAGCAGTACTTC
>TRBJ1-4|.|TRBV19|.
CASSTWTGGEKLFF
TGTGCCAGTAGTACGTGGACGGGCGGGGAAAAACTGTTTTTT
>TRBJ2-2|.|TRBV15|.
CATSRDQVRGLNTGELFF
TGTGCCACCAGCAGAGATCAAGTGCGGGGCCTTAACACCGGGGAGCTGTTTTTT
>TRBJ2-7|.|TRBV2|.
CASSVRGVHEQYF
TGTGCCAGCAGCGTAAGGGGAGTCCACGAGCAGTACTTC
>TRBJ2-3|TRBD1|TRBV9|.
CASSVRTGGRDTQYF
TGTGCCAGCAGCGTACGGACAGGGGGAAGGGATACGCAGTATTTT
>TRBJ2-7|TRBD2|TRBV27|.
CASGRGLAGVYEQYF
TGTGCCAGCGGTCGGGGGCTAGCGGGAGTATACGAGCAGTACTTC
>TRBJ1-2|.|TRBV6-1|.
CASSDPGYYGYTF
TGTGCCAGCAGTGATCCAGGTTACTATGGCTACACCTTC
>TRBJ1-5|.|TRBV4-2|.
CASSQDLGVWGNQPQHF
TGTGCCAGCAGCCAAGATCTTGGGGTATGGGGCAATCAGCCCCAGCATTTT
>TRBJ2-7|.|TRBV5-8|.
CASSLDDGAYEQYF
TGTGCCAGCAGCTTGGATGACGGTGCCTACGAGCAGTACTTC
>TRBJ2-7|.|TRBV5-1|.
CASSLASTYEQYF
TGCGCCAGCAGCTTGGCCAGCACCTACGAGCAGTACTTC
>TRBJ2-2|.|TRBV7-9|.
CASSTNTGELFF
TGTGCCAGCAGCACGAACACCGGGGAGCTGTTTTTT
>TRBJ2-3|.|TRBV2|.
CAHPRQGAGEDTQYF
TGTGCCCACCCGAGACAGGGAGCGGGAGAAGATACGCAGTATTTT
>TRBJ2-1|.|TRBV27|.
CASSHLNEQFF
TGTGCCAGCAGCCATCTAAATGAGCAGTTCTTC
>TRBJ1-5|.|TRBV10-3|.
CAISELGGNQPQHF
TGTGCCATCAGTGAGTTGGGGGGCAATCAGCCCCAGCATTTT
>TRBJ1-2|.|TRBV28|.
CASSLGPRGYTF
TGTGCCAGCAGCCTGGGACCTCGGGGCTACACCTTC
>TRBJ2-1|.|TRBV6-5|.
CASSYSQAGEQFF
TGTGCCAGCAGTTACTCTCAGGCAGGTGAGCAGTTCTTC
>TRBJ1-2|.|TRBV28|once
CASSLSRVAYGYTF
TGTGCCAGCAGTTTATCCAGGGTAGCGTATGGCTACACCTTC
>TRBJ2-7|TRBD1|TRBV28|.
CASRTETGIYEQYF
TGTGCCAGCAGAACTGAGACAGGGATCTACGAGCAGTACTTC
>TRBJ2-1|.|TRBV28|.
CASSLTDYNEQFF
TGTGCCAGCAGTTTAACAGACTACAATGAGCAGTTCTTC
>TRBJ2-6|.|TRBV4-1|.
CASSHSGLSNPSGANVLTF
TGCGCCAGCAGCCATTCTGGCCTATCAAACCCCTCTGGGGCCAACGTCCTGACTTTC
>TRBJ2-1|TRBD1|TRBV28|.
CASSSRTGGGEQFF
TGTGCCAGCAGTTCCAGGACAGGGGGAGGTGAGCAGTTCTTC
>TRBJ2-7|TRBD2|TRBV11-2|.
CASSFGLAAYEQYF
TGTGCCAGCAGCTTCGGACTAGCAGCATACGAGCAGTACTTC
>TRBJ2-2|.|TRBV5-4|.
CASSLAGPNTGELFF
TGTGCCAGCAGCTTGGCGGGGCCGAACACCGGGGAGCTGTTTTTT
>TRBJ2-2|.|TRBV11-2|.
CASTLPDRENTGELFF
TGTGCCAGCACCTTACCGGACAGAGAAAACACCGGGGAGCTGTTTTTT
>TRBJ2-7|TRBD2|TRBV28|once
CATAGASGYEQYF
TGTGCCACCGCGGGAGCCTCAGGGTACGAGCAGTACTTC
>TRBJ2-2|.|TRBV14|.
CASSQDRSGELFF
TGTGCCAGCAGCCAAGATCGGTCCGGGGAGCTGTTTTTT
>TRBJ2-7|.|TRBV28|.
CASSLSHTGYEQYF
TGTGCCAGCAGTTTGTCGCACACGGGCTACGAGCAGTACTTC
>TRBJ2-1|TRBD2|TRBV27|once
CASSRLAGGPNEQFF
TGTGCCAGCAGTAGACTAGCGGGAGGACCCAATGAGCAGTTCTTC
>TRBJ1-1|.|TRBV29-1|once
CSVYRDSEAFF
TGCAGCGTTTACAGGGATAGTGAAGCTTTCTTT
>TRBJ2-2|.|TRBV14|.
CASSYTGELFF
TGTGCCAGCTCCTACACCGGGGAGCTGTTTTTT
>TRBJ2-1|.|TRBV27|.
CASSLDGLGGQFF
TGTGCCAGCAGTTTAGATGGCCTGGGGGGGCAGTTCTTC
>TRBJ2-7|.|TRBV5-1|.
CASSLDTAYEQYF
TGCGCCAGCAGCTTGGACACCGCCTACGAGCAGTACTTC
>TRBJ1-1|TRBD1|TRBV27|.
CASSWGAGGTEAFF
TGTGCCAGCAGTTGGGGGGCAGGGGGCACTGAAGCTTTCTTT
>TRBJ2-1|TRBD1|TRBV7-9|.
CASSRDRSISNEQFF
TGTGCCAGCAGCAGGGACAGGTCTATCTCCAATGAGCAGTTCTTC
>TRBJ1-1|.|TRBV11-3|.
CASSLAGENTEAFF
TGTGCCAGCAGCTTAGCCGGAGAGAACACTGAAGCTTTCTTT
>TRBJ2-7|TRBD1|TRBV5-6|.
CASSLPGQGPSFEQYF
TGTGCCAGCAGTCTCCCGGGACAGGGCCCGAGTTTCGAGCAGTACTTC
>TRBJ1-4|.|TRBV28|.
CASRKGGLANEKLFF
TGTGCCAGCAGGAAGGGGGGGTTGGCTAATGAAAAACTGTTTTTT
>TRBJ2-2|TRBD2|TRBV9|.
CASSVSGEAANTGELFF
TGTGCCAGCAGCGTAAGCGGGGAAGCTGCGAACACCGGGGAGCTGTTTTTT
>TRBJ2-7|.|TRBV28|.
CASRPTLLGLVEQYF
TGTGCCAGCAGGCCGACATTGTTGGGCCTCGTCGAGCAGTACTTC
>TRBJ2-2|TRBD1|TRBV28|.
CASMGTANTGELFF
TGTGCCAGTATGGGGACAGCGAACACCGGGGAGCTGTTTTTT
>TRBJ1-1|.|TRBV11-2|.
CASSFWGNTEAFF
TGTGCCAGCAGCTTCTGGGGGAACACTGAAGCTTTCTTT
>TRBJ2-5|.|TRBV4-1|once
CASSQEGTQYF
TGCGCCAGCAGCCAAGAAGGAACCCAGTACTTC
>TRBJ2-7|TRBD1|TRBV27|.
CASSWTGGSYEQHF
TGTGCCAGCAGCTGGACAGGGGGCTCCTACGAGCAGCACTTC
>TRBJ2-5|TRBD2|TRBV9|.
CASSDSGIKETQYF
TGTGCCAGCAGCGATAGCGGGATAAAAGAGACCCAGTACTTC
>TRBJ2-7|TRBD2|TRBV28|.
CASSFPREGMGMGSSYEQYF
TGTGCCAGCAGTTTCCCAAGGGAGGGTATGGGGATGGGGAGCTCCTACGAGCAGTACTTC
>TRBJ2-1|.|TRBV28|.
CASSRPGPGNEQFF
TGTGCCAGCAGTCGGCCCGGACCGGGGAATGAGCAGTTCTTC
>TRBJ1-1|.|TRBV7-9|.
CASSLERTWGADTEAFF
TGTGCCAGCAGCTTAGAACGAACCTGGGGCGCGGACACTGAAGCTTTCTTT
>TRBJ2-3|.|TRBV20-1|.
CSAFDRKKQYF
TGCAGTGCTTTTGACAGAAAGAAGCAGTATTTT
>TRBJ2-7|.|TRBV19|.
CASSIGGGSLNF
TGTGCCAGTAGTATAGGCGGAGGTAGTTTGAACTTC
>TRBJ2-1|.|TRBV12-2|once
CASRLARGNEQFF
TGTGCAAGTCGCTTAGCGCGGGGTAATGAGCAGTTCTTC
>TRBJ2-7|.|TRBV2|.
CASSVGQSSSYEQYF
TGTGCCAGCAGTGTCGGACAGAGTAGCTCCTACGAGCAGTACTTC
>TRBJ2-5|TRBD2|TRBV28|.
CASSDSGLAGGLEETQYF
TGTGCCAGCAGCGACTCGGGACTAGCGGGAGGTTTGGAGGAGACCCAGTACTTC
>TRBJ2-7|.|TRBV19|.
CASSISASLSYEQYF
TGTGCCAGTAGTATATCCGCGAGCCTCTCCTACGAGCAGTACTTC
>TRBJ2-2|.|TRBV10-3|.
CAILPGADTGELFF
TGTGCCATCCTCCCCGGGGCAGATACCGGGGAGCTGTTTTTT
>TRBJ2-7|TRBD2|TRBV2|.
CASSEGSGRAGEQYF
TGTGCCAGCAGTGAAGGTAGCGGGAGGGCCGGGGAGCAGTACTTC
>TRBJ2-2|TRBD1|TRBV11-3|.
CASSLERRQGANTGELFF
TGTGCCAGCAGCTTAGAAAGGCGACAGGGGGCGAACACCGGGGAGCTGTTTTTT
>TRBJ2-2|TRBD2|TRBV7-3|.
CASSLMGGSRTGELFF
TGTGCCAGCAGCTTAATGGGAGGGAGCCGCACCGGGGAGCTGTTTTTT